Sequencing of this T cell receptor beta chain was carried out in a study of T cell changes during pregnancy in multiple sclerosis. TCRdb's copy holds only in-frame clones and misses some; the assay was immunoSEQ multiplex PCR. This sample has about 40,000 clones; roughly 87% occur once, and the top ten carry about 0.51%. The CDR3 loop spans 16 amino acids. The germline V and J ends were trimmed by 0 bases and 0 bases, with 12 bases remaining between them. Germline CDR1 SGHDT, CDR2 YYEEEE. V is TRBV5-6 and J is TRBJ1-1; D possibly corresponds to TRBD1 (6 bases). The sequencing used CD4+ T cells from peripheral blood mononuclear cells, collected in the first trimester of pregnancy. This receptor was taken from a female donor with multiple sclerosis, enrolled in a pregnancy study. CDR3 DNA: TGTGCCAGCAGCTTGGGTGGGGGCAAGATGAACACTGAAGCTTTCTTT. It translates to CASSLGGGKMNTEAFF.